The clone carrying this T cell receptor (beta chain) was seen a handful of times. Original processing methods: The authors estimated nucleated cell counts from reference gene primer amplification. The assay was immunoSEQ multiplex PCR, and TCRdb's table has in-frame clones only and misses some. The D gene and trimming were derived from the DNA, and the V and J assignments and clone size from that table. The sample yields fewer than 200,000 clones, around four fifths seen once. The data originate from a study of blood T cell repertoires in COVID-19. Study summary: Whether acute or convalescent, the COVID-19 samples came from the United States, Italy and Spain. PBMCs, B-cell-depleted T cells, or T cells were the source of the cDNA or gDNA that made up the material.

Germline CDR1 is SNHLY and CDR2 is FYNNEI. Losses at the gene ends were 6 bases for V and 9 bases for J; bases not matched to a gene: 10. The CDR3 runs 13 residues. The sequence came from a man aged 35 to 55 who had recovered from COVID-19. Sequenced material: peripheral blood. This chain uses TRBV2 with TRBJ2-7; 8 positions agree with TRBD1. The CDR3 here is CASSHGQGGGQYF. DNA of the CDR3: TGTGCCAGCAGCCACGGACAGGGAGGAGGGCAGTACTTC.